A selection of T cell receptor beta chains follows, all from one sample in a study of T cell repertoires in cytomegalovirus infection. TCRdb reprocessed the reads with MiXCR, giving one entry per CDR3 protein. There are roughly 500,000 distinct CDR3 sequences in the sample; about 11% occur only once, and about 9.4% lies in the top ten. The sequenced sample consisted of PBMCs. The receptors come from a human donor in good health (CMV status not recorded). Some clones in this sample may be carry-over from other donors' samples. The CDR3 runs from the conserved cysteine through the conserved F or W. D genes are given only for firm matches. Size values are once, few and many counts, or a class for expanded clones, and some rows have none.

j_call d_call clone_size v_call cdr3_nt cdr3_aa
TRBJ2-1 NA many TRBV10-3 TGTGCCATCATGGACGGAGCGGCGTACAATGAGCAGTTCTTC CAIMDGAAYNEQFF
TRBJ2-4 NA many TRBV7-2 TGTGCCAGACTAACCAAAAACATTCAGTACTTC CARLTKNIQYF
TRBJ2-7 TRBD2 NA TRBV29-1 TGCAGCGTTGGGGGACTAGCGGGACCCTACGAGCAGTACTTC CSVGGLAGPYEQYF
TRBJ1-2 NA NA TRBV2 TGTGCCAGCAGTGATCGGGGGACTAACTATGGCTACACCTTC CASSDRGTNYGYTF
TRBJ1-6 TRBD1 many TRBV4-1 TGCGCCAGCAGCTGGGACAGCTCCTATAATTCACCCCTCCACTTT CASSWDSSYNSPLHF
TRBJ1-5 TRBD1 many TRBV7-9 TGTGCCAGCAGCTTAGGGGGGGGACAGGGAGTAAATCAGCCCCAGCATTTT CASSLGGGQGVNQPQHF
TRBJ1-5 TRBD1 NA TRBV19 TGTGCCAGTAGTTCCACCCGGGGACAGCGACAGCCCCAGCATTTT CASSSTRGQRQPQHF
TRBJ2-1 TRBD1 NA TRBV29-1 TGCAGCGCTGGGGCGACAGGGTACGTCAATGAGCAGTTCTTC CSAGATGYVNEQFF
TRBJ2-7 NA many TRBV2 TGTGCCAGCAGTGGGGGGATTTTGTACGAGCAGTACTTC CASSGGILYEQYF
TRBJ1-2 TRBD1 NA TRBV5-1 TGCGCCAGCAGCCCCGGGACAGGGGGCGGAGAAGGCTACACCTTC CASSPGTGGGEGYTF
TRBJ2-1 NA many TRBV7-9 TGTGCCAGCAGCTCCCCCCCTTTATCCTACAATGAGCAGTTCTTC CASSSPPLSYNEQFF
TRBJ2-7 NA NA TRBV29-1 TGCAGCGTTGAATCGGGGGTCTCCTACGAGCAGTACTTC CSVESGVSYEQYF
TRBJ2-3 TRBD2 NA TRBV29-1 TGCAGCGCCGGGGCGGGGGTAAATACGCAGTATTTT CSAGAGVNTQYF
TRBJ2-6 TRBD1 few TRBV18 TGTGCCAGCTCACCGTCCGGACAGGGGGCGACCAACGTCCTGACTTTC CASSPSGQGATNVLTF
TRBJ2-5 NA NA TRBV19 TGTGCCAGTACTATTTGGCAGGGACAAGAGACCCAGTACTTC CASTIWQGQETQYF
TRBJ2-2 TRBD1 few TRBV19 TGTGCCAGTACCGAGGGACAGCACACCGGGGAGCTGTTTTTT CASTEGQHTGELFF
TRBJ1-2 NA many TRBV18 TGTGCCAGCTCGGGTGGACGGAACTATGGCTACACCTTC CASSGGRNYGYTF
TRBJ2-5 NA NA TRBV20-1 TGCAGTGCTAGAGACAGCTCACGGGGAGAGACCCAGTACTTC CSARDSSRGETQYF
TRBJ2-7 TRBD1 few TRBV4-1 TGCGCCAGCAGCCAAGACAGGGGGATGTTTTACGAGCAGTACTTC CASSQDRGMFYEQYF
TRBJ2-1 NA many TRBV12-3/TRBV12-4 TGTGCCAGCAGTGCGGACAAAAGCGAGCAGTTCTTC CASSADKSEQFF
TRBJ2-7 NA NA TRBV20-1 TGCAGTGCTAGAGATCGCGGACTTCACTACGAGCAGTACTTC CSARDRGLHYEQYF
TRBJ1-1 NA many TRBV12-5 TGTGCTAGTGGTTTGGTAATCGGCACTGAAGCTTTCTTT CASGLVIGTEAFF
TRBJ2-3 NA many TRBV11-3 TGTGCCAGCAGCTTAGCCCCGGGGGCGGAGACGCAGTATTTT CASSLAPGAETQYF
TRBJ2-7 NA many TRBV6-1 TGTGCCAGCAGTGAGACAGGTTTATCCTACGAGCAGTACTTC CASSETGLSYEQYF
TRBJ2-1 NA NA TRBV5-1 TGCGCCAGCAGCGCCGGCCGCGGACAGGAGCAGTTCTTC CASSAGRGQEQFF
TRBJ2-7 NA many TRBV5-6 TGTGCCAGCAGCTTGTGGGGTCGGCTACTTTCGGACGAGCAGTACTTC CASSLWGRLLSDEQYF
TRBJ1-5 NA many TRBV6-1 TGTGCCACCTCAGGACCGGGGGGGGTCAGCAATCAGCCCCAGCATTTT CATSGPGGVSNQPQHF
TRBJ1-4 NA many TRBV6-1 TGTGCCAGCAGTTCCGGTTTTGCAACTAATGAAAAACTGTTTTTT CASSSGFATNEKLFF
TRBJ2-2 TRBD2 many TRBV7-8 TGTGCCAGCAAAAGACTAGCGGGGGGAACCGGGGAGCTGTTTTTT CASKRLAGGTGELFF
TRBJ2-3 NA few TRBV28 TGTGCCAGCAGTTTTGTTGGGGTCCGCACTAGCACAGATACGCAGTATTTT CASSFVGVRTSTDTQYF
TRBJ1-5 NA NA TRBV5-5 TGTGCCAGCAGCTGGGACTGGGGGGTACATCAGCCCCAGCATTTT CASSWDWGVHQPQHF
TRBJ2-7 NA many TRBV20-1 TGCAGTGCCCCCCTCCAGGACTACGAGCAGTACTTC CSAPLQDYEQYF
TRBJ2-1 NA NA TRBV3-1 TGTGTCAGCCTTGAACAGGGTAGGAATGAGCAGTTCTTC CVSLEQGRNEQFF
TRBJ2-7 NA NA TRBV3-1 TGTGCCAGCAGCTCAACGGGGAGTGAGCAGTACTTC CASSSTGSEQYF
TRBJ1-4 TRBD1 many TRBV7-9 TGTGCCAGCAGCTTAGGGGGACAGAGGAATGAAAAACTGTTTTTT CASSLGGQRNEKLFF
TRBJ2-1 TRBD2 many TRBV5-1 TGCGCCAGCAGCCAAGCCGGGACTAGCGGGATGAATGAGCAGTTCTTC CASSQAGTSGMNEQFF
TRBJ1-1 TRBD1 many TRBV7-8 TGTGCCAGCAGCTTAGACGTAGGGACAGGGACCACTGAAGCTTTCTTT CASSLDVGTGTTEAFF
TRBJ2-6 TRBD1 few TRBV19 TGTGCCAGTAGTCTCAGGGGGCCTGGGGCCAACGTCCTGACTTTC CASSLRGPGANVLTF
TRBJ2-5 TRBD2 many TRBV7-9 TGTGCCAGCAGCTCCTCGACTAGCGGGTATCCCCTCGAGACCCAGTACTTC CASSSSTSGYPLETQYF
TRBJ2-7 NA few TRBV10-3 TGTGCCATCAGTGAGTCTACTCCGACCTACGAGCAGTACTTC CAISESTPTYEQYF
TRBJ1-1 NA NA TRBV4-1 TGCGCCAGCAGCCAAGATAGGGGAACATTTGAAGCTTTCTTT CASSQDRGTFEAFF
TRBJ2-5 TRBD2 NA TRBV28 TGTGCCAGCAGCCCTCTGACTAGCGGGAGAAGAGAGACCCAGTACTTC CASSPLTSGRRETQYF
TRBJ1-4 NA NA TRBV2 TGTGCCAGCAAGGGCAGCCTTGCGCCTAATGAAAAACTGTTTTTT CASKGSLAPNEKLFF
TRBJ2-6 NA few TRBV20-1 TGCAGTGCTTCGTTGGGGGGCTCTGGGGCCAACGTCCTGACTTTC CSASLGGSGANVLTF
TRBJ2-7 NA many TRBV7-6 TGTGCCAGCAGTTCGTCGGGACTTCCCTACGAGCAGTACTTC CASSSSGLPYEQYF
TRBJ1-6 NA few TRBV18 TGTGCCAGCTCACCAGGGAGGAGGACGGTCAATTCACCCCTCCACTTT CASSPGRRTVNSPLHF
TRBJ2-5 NA many TRBV7-3 TGTGCCAGCAGCTTACATTCAGGGACCGAATATACCCAAGAGACCCAGTACTTC CASSLHSGTEYTQETQYF
TRBJ2-7 NA many TRBV7-3 TGTGCCAGCAGCTTAGGCCCCCGGGGCAGCTCCTACGAGCAGTACTTC CASSLGPRGSSYEQYF
TRBJ1-2 TRBD1 few TRBV19 TGTGCCAGTACTGACTGGGACAGGGGGACGTTCGGTGGCTACACCTTC CASTDWDRGTFGGYTF
TRBJ2-3 TRBD2 many TRBV7-8 TGTGCCAGCAGCCTACACAGGGGGTTGATTCTAGCGGGAGCGGCAGATACGCAGTATTTT CASSLHRGLILAGAADTQYF
TRBJ1-2 NA many TRBV29-1 TGCAGCGTTCGGGGCGCAGCGGGGGGCTACACCTTC CSVRGAAGGYTF
TRBJ1-2 TRBD1 few TRBV6-5 TGTGCCAGCATGCGGGGGACAGGGGGTCTAGGGGGCTACACCTTC CASMRGTGGLGGYTF
TRBJ1-1 NA many TRBV29-1 TGCAGCATTTGGACAGTCATGAACACTGAAGCTTTCTTT CSIWTVMNTEAFF
TRBJ2-7 NA many TRBV6-6 TGTGCCAGCAGCCCCGACCCGCAGAGTTCCTACGAGCAGTACTTC CASSPDPQSSYEQYF
TRBJ2-7 TRBD1 NA TRBV20-1 TGCAGTGTTCATGGGACAGGGGGGTACGAGCAGTACTTC CSVHGTGGYEQYF